This TCR beta chain originates from a study of sequential checkpoint blockade in melanoma. Repertoires were generated with immunoSEQ multiplex PCR, while TCRdb's copy carries only in-frame clones and drops some. The repertoire holds under 45,000 clones, with around four fifths as singletons. Trimming took off 4 bases at V and 9 bases at J, with 16 bases between the two ends. The germline V gene encodes CDR1 SGHTA and CDR2 FQGTGA. The CDR3 consists of 14 residues. Treatment indicated: randomized to nivolumab then ipilimumab (arm A) or the reverse (arm B). V and J are TRBV7-3 and TRBJ2-1, with D unclear. This specimen was CD8+ T cells sorted from blood (inferred from file names), taken from a patient given nivolumab and ipilimumab in sequence. This sequence originates from a human donor with melanoma. The CDR3 DNA follows: TGTGCCAGCAGCTCCTCCCTGTGGCCTCGTGAGCAGTTCTTC. The encoded protein is CASSSSLWPREQFF. The full variable domain, its missing parts supplied by reference TRBV7-3 and TRBJ2-1, is GAGVSQTPSNKVTEKGKYVELRCDPISGHTALYWYRQSLGQGPEFLIYFQGTGAADDSGLPNDRFFAVRPEGSVSTLKIQRTERGDSAVYLCASSSSLWPREQFFGPGTRLTVL.